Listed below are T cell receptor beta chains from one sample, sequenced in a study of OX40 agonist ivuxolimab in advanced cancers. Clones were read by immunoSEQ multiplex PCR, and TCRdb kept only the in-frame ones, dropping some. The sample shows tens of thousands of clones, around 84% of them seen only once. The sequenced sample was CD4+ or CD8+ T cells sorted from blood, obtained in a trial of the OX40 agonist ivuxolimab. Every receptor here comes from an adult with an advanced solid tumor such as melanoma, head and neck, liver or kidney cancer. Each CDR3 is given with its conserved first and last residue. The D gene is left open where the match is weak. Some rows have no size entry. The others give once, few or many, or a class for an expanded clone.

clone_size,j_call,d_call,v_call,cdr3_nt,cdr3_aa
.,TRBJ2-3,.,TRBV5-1,TGCGCCAGCACTCTGGATATTCGGGATACGCAGTATTTT,CASTLDIRDTQYF
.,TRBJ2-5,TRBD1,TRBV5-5,TGTGCCAGCAGCCTCGGGACAGAAGAGACCCAGTACTTC,CASSLGTEETQYF
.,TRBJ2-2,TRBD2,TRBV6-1,TGTGCCAGCAGTGAATTGCGGGGGGCCGGGGAGCTGTTTTTT,CASSELRGAGELFF
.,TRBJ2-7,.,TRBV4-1,TGCGCCAGCAGCCAAGAGGACCTTATACAGTCCCACGAGCAGTACTTC,CASSQEDLIQSHEQYF
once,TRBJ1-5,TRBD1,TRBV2,TGTGCCAGCGTGCAGGGGGGGGATCAGCCCCAGCATTTT,CASVQGGDQPQHF
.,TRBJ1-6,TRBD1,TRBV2,TGTGCCAGCAGACCGGGACAGGGACGCTCACCCCTCCACTTT,CASRPGQGRSPLHF
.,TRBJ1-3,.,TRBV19,TGTGCCAGTAGAGGACCGGGGGGCCAGACCTCCTACTCTGGAAACACCATATATTTT,CASRGPGGQTSYSGNTIYF
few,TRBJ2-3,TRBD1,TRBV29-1,TGCAGCGTAGGGACAGGGGGGGATACGCAGTATTTT,CSVGTGGDTQYF
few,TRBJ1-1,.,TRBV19,TGTGCCAGTAGTTTCGAGAATCGGGCTGAAGCTTTCTTT,CASSFENRAEAFF
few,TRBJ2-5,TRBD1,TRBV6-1,TGTGCCAGCATCATTGGACAGGGATTAGGAGAGACCCAGTACTTC,CASIIGQGLGETQYF
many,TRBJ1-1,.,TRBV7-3,TGTGCCAGCAGCTTACAAACGAACACTGAAGCTTTCTTT,CASSLQTNTEAFF
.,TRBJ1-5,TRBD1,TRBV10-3,TGTGCCATCAGCTCCGGGACAGGCAATCAGCCCCAGCATTTT,CAISSGTGNQPQHF
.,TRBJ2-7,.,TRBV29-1,TGCAGCGTTGGTTCCGGGAAGTACGAGCAGTACTTC,CSVGSGKYEQYF
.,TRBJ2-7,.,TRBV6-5,TGTGCCAGCCCCGAAGGTGGGCAGAACTACGAGCAGTACTTC,CASPEGGQNYEQYF
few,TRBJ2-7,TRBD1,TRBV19,TGTGCCAGTAGTAAAGGGGACAGCTACGAGCAGTACTTC,CASSKGDSYEQYF
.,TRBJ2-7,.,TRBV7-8,TGTGCCAGCAGCTTCCCAGGCCATCAAACCTACGAGCAGTACTTC,CASSFPGHQTYEQYF
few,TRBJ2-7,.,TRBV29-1,TGCAGCGTGAGGGACCGCGATAGCTCCTACGAGCAGTACTTC,CSVRDRDSSYEQYF
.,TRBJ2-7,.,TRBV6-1,TGTGCCAGCAGCCTAGGGTCCGGGGTCGAGCAGTACTTC,CASSLGSGVEQYF
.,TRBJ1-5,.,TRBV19,TGTGCCAGTAGTCCGCCGGCAGGAGGCAATCAGCCCCAGCATTTT,CASSPPAGGNQPQHF
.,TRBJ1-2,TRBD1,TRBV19,TGTGCCAGTAGTCCGGGACAGGGGTATGGCTACACCTTC,CASSPGQGYGYTF
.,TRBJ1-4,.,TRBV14,TGTGCCAGAAGCCCCATGGATAAGAGTGAAAAACTGTTTTTT,CARSPMDKSEKLFF
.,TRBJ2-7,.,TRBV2,TGTGCCAGCAGTCGGGACCAAGTTTACGAGCAGTACTTC,CASSRDQVYEQYF
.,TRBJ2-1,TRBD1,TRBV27,TGTGCCAGCAGGGCGACAGGGGGCCCGGGAAATGAGCAGTTCTTC,CASRATGGPGNEQFF